This TCR beta chain comes out of a study of identical twins. TCRdb recomputed calls from the 5' RACE reads with MiXCR, one row per CDR3 protein. The sample records 400,000 to 650,000 distinct CDR3 sequences, under 25% being singletons. General study results and limits: Insertions were fewer in abundant cord blood beta clonotypes, whereas memory repertoires showed none of this pattern.

About this clonotype itself: What it binds is not known.

The same sample was also used in a study of T cells expressing NK-cell markers. Turning to that study: HCMV seropositivity characterized most of the eight sequenced donors, and seronegativity one.

The receptor's source is a woman between 18 and 29 years old in good health. Material: CD4+ T cells sorted from blood.

CDR3 coding DNA: TGTGCCAGCAGAACGGGACTAGCGGGAGGCGTGGAGACCCAGTACTTC. Translated: CASRTGLAGGVETQYF. The chain joins TRBV7-2 to TRBJ2-5, with 15 bases that match TRBD2. V lost 6 bases to trimming and J lost 5 bases; unmatched junction nucleotides: 7. The germline gives CDR1 SGHTA, CDR2 FQGNSA. The CDR3 is 16 amino acids.